This passage covers 21 T cell receptor beta chains from one sample sequenced in a study of T cell repertoires in aging, cancer and after chemotherapy. The template was genomic DNA from peripheral blood, not RNA. A mixed TRB-A/B primer pool amplified rearranged TRB by multiplex touch-down PCR. One entry per CDR3 protein results from TCRdb running MiXCR on the multiplex PCR reads. The sample yields around 5,600 distinct CDR3 sequences, 25% to 35% seen once. The sample comprised blood. The receptors come from a human donor with a solid tumor.

This clonotype was seen only once. The chain joins TRBV20-1 to TRBJ2-3, with D possibly being TRBD2 (6 bases). The CDR3 covers 14 residues. The V gene's germline CDR1 is DFQATT and CDR2 SNEGSKA (reference sequence). Trimming stripped 2 bases from V and 6 bases from J, with 15 bases between. The CDR3 loop reads CSARNPAAGDTQYF. The CDR3 region has the DNA TGCAGTGCTAGAAACCCGGCGGCGGGGGATACGCAGTATTTT.

This chain joins TRBV7-3 and TRBJ2-2, with TRBD2 identical over 7 bases. This CDR3 contains 14 residues. Germline V gene data show CDR1 as SGHTA and CDR2 as FQGTGA. V lost 7 bases to trimming and J lost 7 bases; unmatched junction nucleotides: 9. CDR3 in amino acids: CASTSGGRNGELFF. CDR3 sequence (DNA): TGTGCCAGCACATCGGGAGGTCGTAACGGGGAGCTGTTTTTT.

On this clonotype: At one end the junction does not follow the germline gene, possibly because of a read error. The CDR3 DNA is TGCAGTGCTAGTGATACGGAAGACAGGGCTCCTGTTTTT. Translating gives CSASDTEDRAPVF. The genes are TRBV20-1 and TRBJ1-3; 7 bases map to TRBD1. The length of the CDR3 is 13 residues. In germline, CDR1 is DFQATT, CDR2 SNEGSKA (reference sequence).

This clonotype is labeled as medium-sized. The chain links TRBV11-1 to TRBJ2-7, with a tentative D call TRBD2 (5 bases). Germline lookup yields CDR1 SGHAT and CDR2 FQDESV (reference sequence). V was cut by 2 bases and J by 4 bases, with 9 bases left in between. The CDR3 contains 13 residues. CDR3 in DNA: TGTGCCAGCAGCTTATCCGAGGGTTACGAGCAGTACTTC. Translated, it gives CASSLSEGYEQYF.

By share, this clonotype ranks as medium-sized (0.01 to 0.1%). The chain combines TRBV19 with TRBJ1-1; the D is unclear. Trimming took off 1 base at V and 2 bases at J, with 8 bases between the two ends. CDR1 is LNHDA, CDR2 SQIVND, per germline (reference sequence). The CDR3 contains 14 residues. The CDR3 nucleotides read TGTGCCAGTAGTATAGGGATCTACAACACTGAAGCTTTCTTT. It specifies CASSIGIYNTEAFF.

This clonotype has just a few counts. CDR3 protein: CASRSTVGQSLYEQYF. CDR3 sequence (DNA): TGTGCCAGCAGATCCACGGTAGGACAGAGTCTCTACGAGCAGTACTTC. This chain connects TRBV6-2 or TRBV6-3 to TRBJ2-7; perhaps TRBD1 as D (6 bases). V lost 6 bases and J lost 3, with 21 bases in between. Germline V gene lookup returns CDR1 MNHEY and CDR2 SVGEGT. CDR3 size: 16 residues.

This chain links TRBV7-9 with TRBJ1-1; 10 bases are a match to TRBD1. With 1 base clipped from V and 6 bases from J, the junction kept 11 bases outside the gene matches. Germline CDR1 and CDR2: SEHNR and FQNEAQ (reference sequence). The CDR3 totals 17 residues. Here the CDR3 reads CASSLGDRGHWYPEAFF. In nucleotides, the CDR3 is TGTGCCAGCAGCTTAGGAGACAGGGGGCATTGGTACCCTGAAGCTTTCTTT.

This clonotype is termed medium-sized. The gene calls are TRBV6-5 and TRBJ2-7; 8 bases map to TRBD1. The trim removed 5 bases at V and 0 bases at J, leaving 9 bases unmatched. Germline assignment: CDR1 MNHEY and CDR2 SVGAGI. The CDR3 has 16 residues. CDR3 in DNA: TGTGCCAGCAGTGACGTTGGACAGGGCGTCTCCTACGAGCAGTACTTC. This codes for CASSDVGQGVSYEQYF.

By share, this clonotype ranks as medium-sized. The chain carries TRBV7-9 and TRBJ2-1; 10 bases are a match to TRBD2. J gave up 8 bases and V 3 bases, and 4 bases lay outside the gene matches. The CDR3 loop spans 14 amino acids. CDR1 and CDR2 (germline): SEHNR, FQNEAQ (reference sequence). The CDR3 loop is CASSFPSGSYEQFF. In DNA form, the CDR3 reads TGTGCCAGCAGCTTCCCTAGCGGGAGCTATGAGCAGTTCTTC. Supplemented by reference TRBV7-9 and TRBJ2-1, the full variable domain reads DTGVSQNPRHKITKRGQNVTFRCDPISEHNRLYWYRQTLGQGPEFLTYFQNEAQLEKSRLLSDRFSAERPKGSFSTLEIQRTEQGDSAMYLCASSFPSGSYEQFFGPGTRLTVL.

V gene TRBV27 combines with J gene TRBJ2-1, with D perhaps matching TRBD1 (6 bases). CDR1 and CDR2 (germline): MNHEY, SMNVEV (reference sequence). The CDR3 sequence is 16 residues long. V dropped 6 bases and J dropped 6 bases, with 21 bases sitting between them. CDR3 DNA: TGTGCCAGCAGCCAAGCTCGTAGGGGGACGGGCAATGAGCAGTTCTTC. Protein sequence: CASSQARRGTGNEQFF.

CDR3 in DNA: TGTGCCAGCAGTGATTTGCCGGGGGCAGATACGCAGTATTTT. It yields the protein CASSDLPGADTQYF. This chain uses TRBV27 with TRBJ2-3; possibly TRBD2 for D (6 bases). The V and J ends lost 5 bases and 4 bases respectively, with 13 bases between them. Per germline, CDR1 MNHEY and CDR2 SMNVEV (reference sequence). The CDR3 totals 14 residues.

The table lists this clonotype with a few counts. The J gene is TRBJ2-3, the V gene TRBV7-2, with 11 bases identical to TRBD2. Trimming took 5 bases from V and 2 from J; bases not matched to a gene: 6. This CDR3 comprises 16 residues. From germline, CDR1 is SGHTA and CDR2 FQGNSA. The CDR3 reads CASSASGRQITDTQYF. In DNA, the CDR3 is TGTGCCAGCAGCGCTAGCGGGAGGCAAATCACAGATACGCAGTATTTT. The entire variable domain, with the rest obtained from reference TRBV7-2 and TRBJ2-3, is as follows: GAGVSQSPSNKVTEKGKDVELRCDPISGHTALYWYRQSLGQGLEFLIYFQGNSAPDKSGLPSDRFSAERTGGSVSTLTIQRTQQEDSAVYLCASSASGRQITDTQYFGPGTRLTVL.

This clonotype has a handful of counts. J is TRBJ1-6 and V is TRBV20-1, with 9 bases identical to TRBD1. V lost 2 bases and J lost 4; bases outside the gene matches: 3. The germline CDR1 and CDR2 sequences are DFQATT and SNEGSKA (reference sequence). This CDR3 has 15 residues. The CDR3 here is CSARHGTGYNSPLHF. CDR3 DNA sequence: TGCAGTGCTAGACACGGGACAGGGTATAATTCACCCCTCCACTTT.

The chain employs TRBV11-2 and TRBJ1-5; 8 bases map to TRBD1. Germline CDR1 reads SGHAT; CDR2 reads FQNNGV. This CDR3 spans 16 amino acids. Trimming took 3 bases from V and 2 from J; bases not matched to a gene: 6. The CDR3 nucleotides read TGTGCCAGCAGCTTGGAACAGGGGGTAGGCAATCAGCCCCAGCATTTT. This codes for CASSLEQGVGNQPQHF.

The chain carries TRBV20-1 and TRBJ2-7; D possibly uses TRBD1 or TRBD2 (5 bases each). Germline V gives CDR1 DFQATT, CDR2 SNEGSKA (reference sequence). This CDR3 has 13 amino acids. The CDR3 loop is CRAVRELPYEQYF. CDR3 DNA: TGCAGGGCGGTCAGGGAGCTGCCCTACGAGCAGTACTTC.

The J gene is TRBJ2-7, the V gene TRBV20-1, with 12 bases aligning to TRBD2. V lost 4 bases to trimming and J lost 4 bases; unmatched junction nucleotides: 5. This CDR3 contains 14 residues. Germline V CDR1 and CDR2: DFQATT, SNEGSKA (reference sequence). CDR3 sequence reads: CSATLTSGSYEQYF. CDR3 DNA: TGCAGTGCTACCCTGACTAGCGGGAGTTACGAGCAGTACTTC.

This clonotype is medium-sized in the sample. The chain uses TRBV5-4 and TRBJ2-7; D call uncertain. The ends were cut back, 0 bases at V and 0 bases at J, with 13 bases in the middle. Germline CDR1 reads SGHNT; CDR2 reads YYREEE (reference sequence). The CDR3 runs 16 residues. CDR3 DNA: TGTGCCAGCAGCTTGGCCGAATTAGAACACTCCTACGAGCAGTACTTC. Protein sequence: CASSLAELEHSYEQYF. Full variable domain (rest looked up from reference TRBV5-4 and TRBJ2-7): ETGVTQSPTHLIKTRGQQVTLRCSSQSGHNTVSWYQQALGQGPQFIFQYYREEENGRGNFPPRFSGLQFPNYSSELNVNALELDDSALYLCASSLAELEHSYEQYFGPGTRLTVT.

This clonotype is judged medium-sized. The chain uses TRBV12-3 or TRBV12-4 and TRBJ2-3; no firm D call. V lost 3 bases to trimming and J lost 0 bases, with 4 bases between them. The CDR3 covers 13 residues. Here the CDR3 DNA reads TGTGCCAGCAGTTTGTATAGCACAGATACGCAGTATTTT. Translated: CASSLYSTDTQYF.

The chain combines TRBV28 with TRBJ1-2; D gene unclear. Trimming shortened V by 2 bases and J by 5 bases, and 6 bases separated the two germline ends. Germline V CDR1 and CDR2: MDHEN, SYDVKM. The CDR3 consists of 12 residues. CDR3 in DNA: TGTGCCAGCAGTTTACAGGTATATGGCTACACCTTC. The encoded protein is CASSLQVYGYTF.

On this clonotype itself: A clone one base away is much larger, so this may be a read error. J is TRBJ2-1 and V is TRBV12-3 or TRBV12-4; a possible D gene is TRBD1 (6 bases). The CDR3 contains 15 residues. V lost 3 bases and J 9 bases, leaving 18 bases between the germline ends. CDR3 DNA sequence: TGTGCCAGCAGTTTGATGGCTAGGGGGAGTAGTGAGCAGTTCTTC. The encoded protein is CASSLMARGSSEQFF.

The chain is built from TRBV7-2 and TRBJ2-7; tentatively, D is TRBD1 (5 bases). This CDR3 contains 12 residues. With 5 bases removed from V and 7 bases from J, the gap between germline ends came to 12 bases. The germline V gene has CDR1 SGHTA and CDR2 FQGNSA. CDR3 bases: TGTGCCAGCAGCCAGGGCCCATGGGAGCAGTACTTC. Amino acid sequence: CASSQGPWEQYF.